Shown below are 6 T cell receptor beta chains from a single sample sequenced in a study of blood T cell repertoires in COVID-19. Some clones are missing from TCRdb's copy, which holds only in-frame ones; the method was immunoSEQ multiplex PCR. This table holds around 97,000 clones, around 84% found once. Specimen: peripheral blood. These receptors were collected from a human donor in a cohort sampled during active COVID-19.

This chain connects TRBV19 to TRBJ1-4; no clear D gene. V was pared by 4 bases and J by 0 bases, with 9 bases between. The CDR3 extends over 15 amino acids. CDR1 and CDR2 from the germline V gene are LNHDA and SQIVND (reference sequence). As DNA, the CDR3 is TGTGCCAGTAGTACCCCAGTTGCAACTAATGAAAAACTGTTTTTT. It codes for CASSTPVATNEKLFF.

J is TRBJ1-5 and V is TRBV7-9; D call uncertain. Per the germline V gene, CDR1 is SEHNR and CDR2 is FQNEAQ (reference sequence). The V gene lost 1 base and the J gene lost 6 bases, with 13 bases spanning the gap. This CDR3 is built from 15 residues. CDR3 residues: CASSLDLSFGQPQHF. The CDR3 bases are TGTGCCAGCAGCTTAGATTTGTCCTTCGGTCAGCCCCAGCATTTT.

This clone was recorded once. The chain joins TRBV11-2 to TRBJ1-1; tentatively, D is TRBD1 (5 bases). Trimming left V 1 base short and J 0 bases short, with 18 bases between. Germline V lookup: CDR1 SGHAT, CDR2 FQNNGV. CDR3 length: 18 residues. The CDR3 nucleotides are TGTGCCAGCAGCTTAGTCGGATACAGGCTCCAAATGAACACTGAAGCTTTCTTT. Protein product: CASSLVGYRLQMNTEAFF.

The chain employs TRBV2 and TRBJ1-1; no clear D gene. CDR1 and CDR2 from the germline V gene are SNHLY and FYNNEI. The CDR3 runs 15 residues. Trimming removed 3 bases from V and 7 bases from J, with 18 bases in between. CDR3 DNA: TGTGCCAGCAGTGAGCTACTGCGGGGTAGCTTTGAAGCTTTCTTT. Translating gives CASSELLRGSFEAFF.

V usage is TRBV3-1 (or the pseudogene TRBV3-2) and J usage is TRBJ2-2, with 13 bases that match TRBD2. The trim removed 0 bases at V and 6 bases at J, leaving 4 bases unmatched. The CDR3 contains 17 residues. Germline V gene data show CDR1 as LGHDT and CDR2 as YNNKEL (reference sequence). CDR3 residues: CASSQDEGLAGSGELFF. CDR3 DNA: TGTGCCAGCAGCCAAGATGAGGGACTAGCGGGGTCCGGGGAGCTGTTTTTT.

The chain is built from TRBV24-1 and TRBJ2-2, with D possibly TRBD2 on 6 matching bases. The V gene's germline CDR1 is KGHDR and CDR2 SFDVKD. Trimming removed 5 bases at V and 5 bases at J, with 11 bases between. The CDR3 extends over 14 amino acids. The CDR3, as DNA: TGTGCCACCAGTGCGCCAGGGAGGACCGGGGAGCTGTTTTTT. Residues: CATSAPGRTGELFF.